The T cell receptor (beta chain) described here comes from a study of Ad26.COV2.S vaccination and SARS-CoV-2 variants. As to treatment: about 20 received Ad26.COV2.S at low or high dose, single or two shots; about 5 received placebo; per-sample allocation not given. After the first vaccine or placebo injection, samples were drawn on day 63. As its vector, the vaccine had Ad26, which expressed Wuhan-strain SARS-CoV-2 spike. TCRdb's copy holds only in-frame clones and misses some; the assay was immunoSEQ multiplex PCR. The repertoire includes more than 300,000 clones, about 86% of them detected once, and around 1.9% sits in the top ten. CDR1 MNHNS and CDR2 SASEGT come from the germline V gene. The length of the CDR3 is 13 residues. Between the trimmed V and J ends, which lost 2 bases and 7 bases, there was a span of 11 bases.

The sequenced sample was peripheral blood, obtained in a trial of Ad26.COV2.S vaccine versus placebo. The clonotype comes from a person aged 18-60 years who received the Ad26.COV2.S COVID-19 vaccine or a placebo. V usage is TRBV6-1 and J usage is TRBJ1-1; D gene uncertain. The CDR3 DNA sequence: TGTGCCAGCAGTGAAATTTCGGCAGTTGAAGCTTTCTTT. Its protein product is CASSEISAVEAFF.